The clone carrying this T cell receptor (beta chain) was recorded many times. The data are from a study of T-cell reconstitution after alpha-beta-depleted transplantation in children. The library targeted TCRbeta and was prepared with unique molecular identifiers. TCRdb used MiXCR to reprocess the PCR reads, holding one entry per CDR3 protein. The profile shows 40,000 to 55,000 distinct CDR3 sequences, roughly 5% of them singletons. This receptor was identified in a female patient aged 2-10 years who had a stem cell transplant for aplastic anemia, so the T cells may come from the graft donor. This sample comprised PBMCs, mostly from graft donor cells, obtained 60 days after TCRalphabeta/CD19-depleted stem cell transplant.

CDR3 DNA: TGTGCCAGCAGCTTTGGCCGGGACTCGGAGCAGTTCTTC. Translation gives CASSFGRDSEQFF. J is TRBJ2-1 and V is TRBV7-9; tentative D call: TRBD2 (6 bases). The germline V gene has CDR1 SEHNR and CDR2 FQNEAQ (reference sequence). The CDR3 totals 13 residues. Trimming took off 3 bases at V and 10 bases at J, with 13 bases between the two ends.